This T cell receptor beta chain emerged from a study of T cells in Graves' hyperthyroidism and ophthalmopathy. Whole-study findings and limits: Model output signaled ophthalmopathy a median approximately 6.2 months ahead of onset.

This clonotype appeared many times. Its antigen is not known. RNA transcripts yielded amplified TCR beta CDR3 regions. RT-PCR in the first round (using the HTBI primer set) targeted the TCR CDR3. One entry per CDR3 protein, called by TCRdb with MiXCR from the multiplex PCR reads. Of about 160,000 distinct CDR3 sequences listed, over 7.5% are singletons. In germline, CDR1 is PRHDT, CDR2 FYEKMQ (reference sequence). Trimming removed 5 bases at V and 2 bases at J, with 3 bases between. The CDR3 extends over 11 amino acids. The chain employs TRBV13 and TRBJ2-5; no reliable D call. This clonotype originated in a woman younger than 30 with Graves' hyperthyroidism that later progressed to Graves' ophthalmopathy. Sequencing was done on a sample of blood. The DNA of the CDR3 is TGTGCCAGCAGCATACAAGAGACCCAGTACTTC. Its translation: CASSIQETQYF.